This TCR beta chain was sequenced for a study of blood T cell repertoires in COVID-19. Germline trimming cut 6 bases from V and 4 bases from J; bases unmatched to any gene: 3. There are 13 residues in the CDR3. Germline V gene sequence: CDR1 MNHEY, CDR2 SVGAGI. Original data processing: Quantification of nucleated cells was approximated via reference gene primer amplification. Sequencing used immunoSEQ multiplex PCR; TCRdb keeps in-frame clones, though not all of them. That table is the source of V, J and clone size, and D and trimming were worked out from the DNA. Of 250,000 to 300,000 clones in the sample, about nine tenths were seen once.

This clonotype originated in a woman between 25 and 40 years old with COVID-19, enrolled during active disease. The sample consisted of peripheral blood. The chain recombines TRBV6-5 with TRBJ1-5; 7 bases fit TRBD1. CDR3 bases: TGTGCCAGCAGGGCAGGGGGGAATCAGCCCCAGCATTTT. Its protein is CASRAGGNQPQHF.